The entry below gives a single T cell receptor beta chain sequence along with its context. Its antigen is unidentified. The CDR3 is 16 amino acids. Trimming removed 4 bases from V and 5 bases from J; junction bases left unmatched: 9. Germline lookup yields CDR1 SGHTA and CDR2 FQGNSA. The sample comes from a study of neoadjuvant nivolumab and ipilimumab in lung cancer. Produced via immunoSEQ multiplex PCR; TCRdb's table is partial and in-frame only. The sample includes 15,000 to 20,000 clones, around 79% of them seen just once. Study-level findings and limits: Only two of four nivolumab-treated tumors gained richness and clonality by surgery.

The material was tumor tissue, obtained after neoadjuvant nivolumab, alone or with ipilimumab, at or shortly before surgery. This receptor was taken from an adult with non-small cell lung cancer. This chain joins TRBV7-2 and TRBJ2-4; 9 nucleotides align to TRBD1. CDR3 amino acids: CASSSTGTGNQNIQYF. The CDR3 DNA follows: TGTGCCAGCAGCTCGACCGGGACAGGGAACCAAAACATTCAGTACTTC.